This TCR beta chain was identified in a study of response to subunit inactivated influenza vaccine (dated 2018 in TCRdb). For the study in its entirety: To follow how T cells responded to a trivalent subunit inactivated influenza vaccine, the researchers relied on deep quantitative profiling of the T cell receptor repertoire. Results and caveats for the whole study, not just this receptor: The authors proposed that each seasonal influenza vaccination may bring in only a limited number of new T cells.

Trimming takes 8 bases off V and 3 bases off J; junction bases not matched to a gene: 3. The germline V gene sets CDR1 to SQVTM and CDR2 to ANQGSEA. The CDR3 has 13 amino acids, counting the end cysteine and phenylalanine. The CDR3 DNA has 39 bases and is translated from base 1. This clonotype showed up many times. Its antigen is currently not known. No base-level quality is on record; no much larger clone is a single base apart. The library was produced with RT-PCR. The sample was run on an Illumina HiSeq 2500. TCRdb ran its own pipeline on the public reads, namely fastp trimming at Q25 and MiXCR clone calling, and kept in-frame beta chains. Every distinct CDR3 protein forms one entry, paired with its most common genes and DNA. A total of 530,000 or so distinct CDR3 sequences appear in this sample, 10% to 15% of them only once. The leading ten clones occupy roughly a tenth of the sample.

The clonotype comes from a middle-aged man who received an inactivated influenza vaccine. Donor details come from another sample of the same person, matched by shared clones. The chain was built from TRBV29-1 and TRBJ1-5, with 11 central nucleotides matching TRBD1. Sequenced material: PBMCs from blood, taken on the day of vaccination. The CDR3 corresponds to CSTGQGDNQPQHF. The nucleotides read TGCAGCACGGGACAGGGGGACAATCAGCCCCAGCATTTT.